This TCR beta chain was documented in a study of T cell responses to AZD1222 COVID-19 vaccine. Measured with immunoSEQ multiplex PCR; TCRdb has only the in-frame clones, and not every one. The sample lists tens of thousands of clones; 60% to 85% were seen once. V was trimmed by 1 base and J by 5 bases, leaving 8 bases between them. The length of the CDR3 is 13 residues. The study's findings and limits: Spike-specific TCR breadth and depth were elevated following two AZD1222 doses.

On this clone: Its matching antigen is unknown.

Sample: peripheral blood, taken on day 0 of AZD1222 vaccination. The sequence was obtained from an adult in good health. V usage is TRBV12-3 or TRBV12-4 and J usage is TRBJ2-5; D gene uncertain. The CDR3, as DNA: TGTGCCAGCAGTTTAGAGGTCGGCGAGACCCAGTACTTC. This gives the protein CASSLEVGETQYF.